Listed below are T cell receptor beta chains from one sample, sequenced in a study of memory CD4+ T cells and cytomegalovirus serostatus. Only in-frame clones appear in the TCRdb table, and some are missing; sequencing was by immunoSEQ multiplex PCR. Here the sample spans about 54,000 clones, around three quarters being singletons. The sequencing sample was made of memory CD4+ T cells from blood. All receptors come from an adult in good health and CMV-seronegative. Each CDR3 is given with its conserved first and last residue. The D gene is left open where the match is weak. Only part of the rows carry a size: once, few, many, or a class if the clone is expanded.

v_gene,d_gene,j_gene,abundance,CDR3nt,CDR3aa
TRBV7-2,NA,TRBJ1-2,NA,TGTGCCAGCAGTCGGACAGCCCTCTATGGCTACACCTTC,CASSRTALYGYTF
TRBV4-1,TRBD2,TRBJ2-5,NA,TGCGCCAGCAGCCAAGGCCTTGAGGGACTACAAGAGACCCAGTACTTC,CASSQGLEGLQETQYF
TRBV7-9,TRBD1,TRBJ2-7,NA,TGTGCCAGCAGCGGGACAGGGAGAATCTACGAGCAGTACTTC,CASSGTGRIYEQYF
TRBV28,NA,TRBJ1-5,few,TGTGCCAGCAGCCACGGACTGACGAATCAGCCCCAGCATTTT,CASSHGLTNQPQHF
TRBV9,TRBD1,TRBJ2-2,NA,TGTGCCAGCAGCGCCCATAGTTCCGGGACAGACACCGGGGAGCTGTTTTTT,CASSAHSSGTDTGELFF
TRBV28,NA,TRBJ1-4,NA,TGTGCCAGCAGTTTATTTTTGGTAGATGAAAAACTGTTTTTT,CASSLFLVDEKLFF
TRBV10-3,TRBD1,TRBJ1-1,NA,TGTGCCATCAACGGACAGGGGGCGAACACTGAAGCTTTCTTT,CAINGQGANTEAFF
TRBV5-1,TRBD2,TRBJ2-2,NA,TGCGCCAGCAGCTTGGGGACTAGCGGGATAGTCGGGGAGCTGTTTTTT,CASSLGTSGIVGELFF
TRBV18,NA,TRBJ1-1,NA,TGTGCCAGCTCACCAGGGCAGGGCACTGAAGCTTTCTTT,CASSPGQGTEAFF
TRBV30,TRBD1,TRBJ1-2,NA,TGTGCCTATACGCCACAGGGGTCCTACTATGGCTACACCTTC,CAYTPQGSYYGYTF
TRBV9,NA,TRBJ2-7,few,TGTGCCAGCAGCGTAGCCGAAACCTACGAGCAGTACTTC,CASSVAETYEQYF
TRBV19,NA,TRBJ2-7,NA,TGTGCCAGTAGTATATCCGCCAGGGCGAGTCTGTACTTC,CASSISARASLYF
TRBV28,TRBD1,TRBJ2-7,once,TGTGCCAGCAATAAAGGAAGGGGGCAGTTGTACGAGCAGTACTTC,CASNKGRGQLYEQYF
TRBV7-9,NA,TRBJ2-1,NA,TGTGCCAGCAGCTTTGGGGGAGATCGGAATGAGCAGTTCTTC,CASSFGGDRNEQFF
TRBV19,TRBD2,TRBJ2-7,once,TGTGCCAGTAGTAGCTATCCTCCGGGACTAGCGGGTTCTATCCCTCTCTACGAGCAGTACTTC,CASSSYPPGLAGSIPLYEQYF
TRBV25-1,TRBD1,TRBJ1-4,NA,TGTGCCAGCAGTGAAGGGGGACAGGGTCGGGGTGAAAAACTGTTTTTT,CASSEGGQGRGEKLFF
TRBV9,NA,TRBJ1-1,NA,TGTGCCAGCAGCGCCCCCCGAAATGACCTGAACACTGAAGCTTTCTTT,CASSAPRNDLNTEAFF